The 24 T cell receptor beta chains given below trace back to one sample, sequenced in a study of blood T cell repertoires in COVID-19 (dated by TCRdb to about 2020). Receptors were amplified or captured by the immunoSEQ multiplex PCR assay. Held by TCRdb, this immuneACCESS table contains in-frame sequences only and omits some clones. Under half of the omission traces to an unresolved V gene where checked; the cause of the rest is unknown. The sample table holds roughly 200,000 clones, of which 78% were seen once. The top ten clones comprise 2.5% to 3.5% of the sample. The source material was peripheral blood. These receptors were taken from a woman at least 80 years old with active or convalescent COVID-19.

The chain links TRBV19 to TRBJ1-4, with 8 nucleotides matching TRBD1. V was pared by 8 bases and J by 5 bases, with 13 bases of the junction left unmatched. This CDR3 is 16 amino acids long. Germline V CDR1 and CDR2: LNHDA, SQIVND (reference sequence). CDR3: CASSLLSGGANEKLFF. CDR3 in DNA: TGTGCCAGTTCCCTTTTATCAGGGGGCGCGAATGAAAAACTGTTTTTT.

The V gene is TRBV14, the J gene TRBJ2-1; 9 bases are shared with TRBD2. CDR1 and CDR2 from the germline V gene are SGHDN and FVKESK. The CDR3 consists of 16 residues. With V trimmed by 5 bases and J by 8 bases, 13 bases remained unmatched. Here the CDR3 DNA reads TGTGCCAGCAGCTATTTAGCGGGGGCCACGAGGGATGAGCAGTTCTTC. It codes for CASSYLAGATRDEQFF.

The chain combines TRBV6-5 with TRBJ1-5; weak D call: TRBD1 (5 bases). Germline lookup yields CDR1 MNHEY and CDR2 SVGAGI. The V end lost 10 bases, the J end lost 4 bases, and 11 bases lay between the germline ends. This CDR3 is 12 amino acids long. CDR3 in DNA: TGTGCCACCGGGGGGGGGAATCAGCCCCAGCATTTT. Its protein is CATGGGNQPQHF.

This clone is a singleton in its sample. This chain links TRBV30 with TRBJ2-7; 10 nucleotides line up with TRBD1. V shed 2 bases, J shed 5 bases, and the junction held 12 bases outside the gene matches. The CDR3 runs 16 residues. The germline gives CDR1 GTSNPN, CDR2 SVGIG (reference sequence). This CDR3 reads CAWSHPGDRGLNEQYF. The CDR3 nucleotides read TGTGCCTGGAGTCACCCAGGGGACAGGGGCTTGAACGAGCAGTACTTC.

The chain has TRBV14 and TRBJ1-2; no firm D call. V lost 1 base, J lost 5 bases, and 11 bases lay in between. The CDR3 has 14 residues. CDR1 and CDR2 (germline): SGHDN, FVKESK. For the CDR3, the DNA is TGTGCCAGCAGCCAAGTAGGCAGGCTGTATGGCTACACCTTC. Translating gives CASSQVGRLYGYTF.

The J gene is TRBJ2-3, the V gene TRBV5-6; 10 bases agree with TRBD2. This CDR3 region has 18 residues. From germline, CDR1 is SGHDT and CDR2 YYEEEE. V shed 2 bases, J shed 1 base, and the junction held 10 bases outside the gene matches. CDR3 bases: TGTGCCAGCAGCTTAGTTTCTGGCCTAGCGGGGGGCACAGATACGCAGTATTTT. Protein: CASSLVSGLAGGTDTQYF.

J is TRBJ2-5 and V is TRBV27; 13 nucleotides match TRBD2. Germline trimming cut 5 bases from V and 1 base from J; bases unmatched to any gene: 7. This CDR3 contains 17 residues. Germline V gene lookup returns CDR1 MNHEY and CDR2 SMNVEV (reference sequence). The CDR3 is CASSKGTSGVTQETQYF. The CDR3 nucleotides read TGTGCCAGCAGTAAGGGGACTAGCGGGGTCACCCAAGAGACCCAGTACTTC.

Here the CDR3 reads CASSPDLATNEKLFF. Written as DNA, the CDR3 is TGTGCCAGCAGCCCAGATCTCGCAACTAATGAAAAACTGTTTTTT. The chain uses TRBV7-9 and TRBJ1-4; unclear D gene. CDR3 size: 15 residues. The V gene lost 5 bases and the J gene lost 0 bases, with 10 bases spanning the gap. Germline V gene lookup returns CDR1 SEHNR and CDR2 FQNEAQ (reference sequence).

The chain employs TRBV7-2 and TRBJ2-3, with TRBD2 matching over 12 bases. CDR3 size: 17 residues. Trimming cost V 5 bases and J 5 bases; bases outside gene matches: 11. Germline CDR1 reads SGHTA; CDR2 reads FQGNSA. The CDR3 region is CASSKASGGATGDTQYF. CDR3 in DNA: TGTGCCAGCAGCAAGGCTAGCGGGGGGGCTACTGGAGATACGCAGTATTTT. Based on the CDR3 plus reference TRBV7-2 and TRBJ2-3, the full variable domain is GAGVSQSPSNKVTEKGKDVELRCDPISGHTALYWYRQSLGQGLEFLIYFQGNSAPDKSGLPSDRFSAERTGGSVSTLTIQRTQQEDSAVYLCASSKASGGATGDTQYFGPGTRLTVL.

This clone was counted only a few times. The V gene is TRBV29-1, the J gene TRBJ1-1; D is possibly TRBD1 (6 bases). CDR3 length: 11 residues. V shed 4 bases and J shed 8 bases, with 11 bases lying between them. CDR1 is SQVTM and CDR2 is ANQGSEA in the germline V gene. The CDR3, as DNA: TGCAGCGTTGCCCCGGGACAAGAAGCTTTCTTT. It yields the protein CSVAPGQEAFF. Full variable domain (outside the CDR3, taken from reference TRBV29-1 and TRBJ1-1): SAVISQKPSRDICQRGTSLTIQCQVDSQVTMMFWYRQQPGQSLTLIATANQGSEATYESGFVIDKFPISRPNLTFSTLTVSNMSPEDSSIYLCSVAPGQEAFFGQGTRLTVV.

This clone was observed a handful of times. The CDR3 region is CASSPYGRQVNSPLHF. CDR3 DNA sequence: TGTGCCAGCAGCCCCTACGGGCGACAGGTTAATTCACCCCTCCACTTT. The chain carries TRBV4-2 and TRBJ1-6, with a weak D call TRBD1 (6 bases). Germline assignment: CDR1 LGHNA and CDR2 YNFKEQ. Trimming removed 4 bases from V and 6 bases from J, with 16 bases in between. The CDR3 contains 16 residues.

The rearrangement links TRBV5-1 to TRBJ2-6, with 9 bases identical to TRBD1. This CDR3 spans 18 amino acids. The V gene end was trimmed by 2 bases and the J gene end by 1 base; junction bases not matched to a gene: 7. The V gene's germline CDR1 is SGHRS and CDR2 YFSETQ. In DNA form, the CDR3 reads TGCGCCAGCAGCTTACAGGGACAGGGAACTTCTGGGGCCAACGTCCTGACTTTC. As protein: CASSLQGQGTSGANVLTF.

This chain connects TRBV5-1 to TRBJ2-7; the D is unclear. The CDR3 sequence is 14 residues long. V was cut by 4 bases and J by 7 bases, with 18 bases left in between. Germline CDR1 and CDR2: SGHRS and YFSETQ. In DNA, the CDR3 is TGCGCCAGCAGCCCCCCGTTAGATGCTACGGAGCAGTACTTC. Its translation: CASSPPLDATEQYF.

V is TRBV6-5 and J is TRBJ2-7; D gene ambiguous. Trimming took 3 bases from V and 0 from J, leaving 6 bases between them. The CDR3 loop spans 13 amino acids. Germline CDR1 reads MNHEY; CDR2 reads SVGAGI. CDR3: CASSYQYSYEQYF. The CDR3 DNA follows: TGTGCCAGCAGTTATCAGTACTCCTACGAGCAGTACTTC.

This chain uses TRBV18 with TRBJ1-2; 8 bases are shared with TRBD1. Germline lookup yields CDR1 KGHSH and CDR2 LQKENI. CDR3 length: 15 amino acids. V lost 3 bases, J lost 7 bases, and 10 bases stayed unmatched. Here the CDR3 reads CASSPGQGAFSGYTF. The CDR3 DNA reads TGTGCCAGCTCACCTGGGCAGGGGGCCTTTAGTGGCTACACCTTC. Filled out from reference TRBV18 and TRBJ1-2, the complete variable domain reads NAGVMQNPRHLVRRRGQEARLRCSPMKGHSHVYWYRQLPEEGLKFMVYLQKENIIDESGMPKERFSAEFPKEGPSILRIQQVVRGDSAAYFCASSPGQGAFSGYTFGSGTRLTVV.

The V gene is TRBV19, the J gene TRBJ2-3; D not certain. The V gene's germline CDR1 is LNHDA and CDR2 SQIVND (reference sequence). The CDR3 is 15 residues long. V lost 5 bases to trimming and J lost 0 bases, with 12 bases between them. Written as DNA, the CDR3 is TGTGCCAGTAGTTTTACAGCTTATAGCACAGATACGCAGTATTTT. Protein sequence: CASSFTAYSTDTQYF. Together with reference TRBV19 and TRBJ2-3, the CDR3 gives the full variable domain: DGGITQSPKYLFRKEGQNVTLSCEQNLNHDAMYWYRQDPGQGLRLIYYSQIVNDFQKGDIAEGYSVSREKKESFPLTVTSAQKNPTAFYLCASSFTAYSTDTQYFGPGTRLTVL.

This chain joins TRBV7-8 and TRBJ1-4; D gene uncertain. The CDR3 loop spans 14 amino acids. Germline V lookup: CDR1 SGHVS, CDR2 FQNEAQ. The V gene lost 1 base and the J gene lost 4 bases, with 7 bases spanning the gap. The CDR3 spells CASSLGRGNEKLFF. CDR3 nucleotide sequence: TGTGCCAGCAGCTTAGGACGGGGTAATGAAAAACTGTTTTTT. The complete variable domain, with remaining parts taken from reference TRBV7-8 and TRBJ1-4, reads GAGVSQSPRYKVAKRGQDVALRCDPISGHVSLFWYQQALGQGPEFLTYFQNEAQLDKSGLPSDRFFAERPEGSVSTLKIQRTQQEDSAVYLCASSLGRGNEKLFFGSGTQLSVL.

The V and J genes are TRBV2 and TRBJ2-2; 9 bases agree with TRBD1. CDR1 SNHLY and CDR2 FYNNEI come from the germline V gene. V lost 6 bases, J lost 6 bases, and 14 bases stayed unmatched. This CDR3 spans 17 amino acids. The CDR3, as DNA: TGTGCCAGCAGCCCTCGTCCGGGACAGGGAGCCCCCGGGGAGCTGTTTTTT. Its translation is CASSPRPGQGAPGELFF. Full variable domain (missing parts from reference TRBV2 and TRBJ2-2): EPEVTQTPSHQVTQMGQEVILRCVPISNHLYFYWYRQILGQKVEFLVSFYNNEISEKSEIFDDQFSVERPDGSNFTLKIRSTKLEDSAMYFCASSPRPGQGAPGELFFGEGSRLTVL.

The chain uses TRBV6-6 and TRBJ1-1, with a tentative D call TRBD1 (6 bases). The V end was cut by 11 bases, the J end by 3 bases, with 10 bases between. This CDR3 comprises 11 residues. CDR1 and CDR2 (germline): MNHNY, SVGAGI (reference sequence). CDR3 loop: CAAGADTEAFF. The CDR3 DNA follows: TGTGCCGCGGGGGCTGACACTGAAGCTTTCTTT.

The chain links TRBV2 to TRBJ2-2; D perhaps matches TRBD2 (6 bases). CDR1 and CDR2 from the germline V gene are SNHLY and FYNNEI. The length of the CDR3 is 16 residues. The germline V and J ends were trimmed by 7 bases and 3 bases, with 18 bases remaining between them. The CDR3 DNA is TGTGCCAGCAACGGTCGCGGGACTTTATACACCGGGGAGCTGTTTTTT. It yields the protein CASNGRGTLYTGELFF. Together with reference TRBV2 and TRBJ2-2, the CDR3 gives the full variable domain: EPEVTQTPSHQVTQMGQEVILRCVPISNHLYFYWYRQILGQKVEFLVSFYNNEISEKSEIFDDQFSVERPDGSNFTLKIRSTKLEDSAMYFCASNGRGTLYTGELFFGEGSRLTVL.

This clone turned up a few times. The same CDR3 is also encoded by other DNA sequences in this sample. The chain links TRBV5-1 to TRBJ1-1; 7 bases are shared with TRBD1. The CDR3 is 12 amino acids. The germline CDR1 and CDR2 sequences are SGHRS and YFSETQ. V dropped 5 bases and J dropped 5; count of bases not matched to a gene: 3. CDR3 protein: CASRLTGTEAFF. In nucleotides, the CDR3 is TGCGCCAGCAGATTGACAGGGACTGAAGCTTTCTTT.

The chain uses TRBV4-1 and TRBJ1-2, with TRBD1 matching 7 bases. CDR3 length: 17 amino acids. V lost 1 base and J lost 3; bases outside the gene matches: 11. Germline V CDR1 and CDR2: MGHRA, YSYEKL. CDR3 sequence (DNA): TGCGCCAGCAGCCAAGCTCACCGTCGGGACAGTTACTATGGCTACACCTTC. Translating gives CASSQAHRRDSYYGYTF.

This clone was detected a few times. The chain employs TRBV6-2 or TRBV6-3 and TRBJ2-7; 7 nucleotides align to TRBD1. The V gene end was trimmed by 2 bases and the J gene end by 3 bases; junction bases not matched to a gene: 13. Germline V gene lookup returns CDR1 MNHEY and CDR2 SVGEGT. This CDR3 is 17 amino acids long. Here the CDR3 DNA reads TGTGCCAGCAGTTACGTCCATAACCCGGGACAGCGCTACGAGCAGTACTTC. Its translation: CASSYVHNPGQRYEQYF.

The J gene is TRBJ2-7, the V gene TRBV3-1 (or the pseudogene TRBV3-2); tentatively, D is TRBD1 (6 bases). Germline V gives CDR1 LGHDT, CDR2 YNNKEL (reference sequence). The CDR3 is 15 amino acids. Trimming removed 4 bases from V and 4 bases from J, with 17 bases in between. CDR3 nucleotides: TGTGCCAGCAGCCTAAGAGGGGACATAGGGTACGAGCAGTACTTC. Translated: CASSLRGDIGYEQYF.